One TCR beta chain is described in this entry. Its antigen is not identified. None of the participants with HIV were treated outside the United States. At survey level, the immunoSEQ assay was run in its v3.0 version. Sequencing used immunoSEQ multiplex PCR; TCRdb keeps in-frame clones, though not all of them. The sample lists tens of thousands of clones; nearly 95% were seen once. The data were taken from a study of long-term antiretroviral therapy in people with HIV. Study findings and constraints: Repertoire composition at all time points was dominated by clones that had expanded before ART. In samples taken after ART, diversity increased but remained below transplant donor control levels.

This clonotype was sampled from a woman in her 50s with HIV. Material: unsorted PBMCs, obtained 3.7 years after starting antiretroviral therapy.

The CDR3 DNA sequence: TGCGCCAGCAGCCGATTTAGCGGGGCGAACACCGGGGAGCTGTTTTTT. Translation gives CASSRFSGANTGELFF. The chain combines TRBV5-1 with TRBJ2-2; 8 positions match TRBD2. The CDR3 totals 16 residues. The V gene's germline CDR1 is SGHRS and CDR2 YFSETQ. V shed 4 bases and J 0 bases; nucleotides not matched to a gene: 5. Drawing the rest from reference TRBV5-1 and TRBJ2-2, the complete variable domain is KAGVTQTPRYLIKTRGQQVTLSCSPISGHRSVSWYQQTPGQGLQFLFEYFSETQRNKGNFPGRFSGRQFSNSRSEMNVSTLELGDSALYLCASSRFSGANTGELFFGEGSRLTVL.